The 19 T cell receptor beta chains below were found in one sample sequenced in a study of vaccination effects on CD4 cells after COVID-19. Sequencing used immunoSEQ multiplex PCR; TCRdb keeps in-frame clones, though not all of them. The data hold around 79,000 clones, with 70% to 75% observed a single time. No cognate antigen is known for these TCRs. Sequencing followed a ViraFEST assay step that expanded antigen-specific CD4+ T cells with viral peptide pools. Scientists isolated CD4+ T cells after a roughly 10-day culture period ended. Material: CD4+ T cells from PBMCs cultured with HCoV-229E spike peptides, obtained before COVID-19 vaccination. The receptors derive from a human donor who received a COVID-19 vaccine.

There are a few counts of this clone. The chain recombines TRBV9 with TRBJ2-3; the D call may be TRBD1 or TRBD2 (5 bases each). Trimming stripped 4 bases from V and 5 bases from J, with 20 bases between. The CDR3 totals 16 residues. Germline assignment: CDR1 SGDLS and CDR2 YYNGEE. The CDR3 sequence is CASSPGISGEIDTQYF. CDR3 nucleotide sequence: TGTGCCAGCAGCCCAGGGATATCTGGGGAGATAGATACGCAGTATTTT. Using reference TRBV9 and TRBJ2-3 for the parts outside the CDR3, the full variable domain is DSGVTQTPKHLITATGQRVTLRCSPRSGDLSVYWYQQSLDQGLQFLIQYYNGEERAKGNILERFSAQQFPDLHSELNLSSLELGDSALYFCASSPGISGEIDTQYFGPGTRLTVL.

V gene TRBV6-5 combines with J gene TRBJ2-2; possible D gene TRBD1, 6 bases. V was pared by 6 bases and J by 2 bases, with 13 bases between. This CDR3 comprises 15 residues. In germline, CDR1 is MNHEY, CDR2 SVGAGI. The CDR3 sequence is CASSWTALNTGELFF. In DNA, the CDR3 is TGTGCCAGCAGCTGGACAGCCTTAAACACCGGGGAGCTGTTTTTT.

This clone was observed a single time. The chain recombines TRBV9 with TRBJ2-3; the D gene is possibly TRBD1 (5 bases). Germline CDR1 is SGDLS and CDR2 is YYNGEE. Trimming removed 0 bases from V and 2 bases from J, with 10 bases in between. This CDR3 region has 15 residues. In DNA, the CDR3 is TGTGCCAGCAGCGTAGTGCAGGGCCACACAGATACGCAGTATTTT. It translates to CASSVVQGHTDTQYF.

J is TRBJ1-6 and V is TRBV5-8; TRBD1 might be the D (5 bases). CDR3 length: 14 amino acids. Trimming removed 2 bases from V and 5 bases from J, with 8 bases in between. Germline CDR1 is SGHTS and CDR2 is YDEGEE. In nucleotides, the CDR3 is TGTGCCAGCAGCTTCGGACACCATAATTCACCCCTCCACTTT. Protein: CASSFGHHNSPLHF.

This chain connects TRBV28 to TRBJ2-5; 7 bases agree with TRBD1. The length of the CDR3 is 14 residues. Germline V gives CDR1 MDHEN, CDR2 SYDVKM. Trimming removed 7 bases from V and 5 bases from J; junction bases left unmatched: 10. The CDR3 DNA reads as TGTGCCAGCACCCCCCCCGGGACAGTGGAGACCCAGTACTTC. Its translation is CASTPPGTVETQYF.

This clone has only one observation. The V call is TRBV6-5, the J call TRBJ2-7; 8 nucleotides match TRBD2. The CDR3 contains 13 residues. Germline V gene lookup returns CDR1 MNHEY and CDR2 SVGAGI. With V trimmed by 6 bases and J by 6 bases, 7 bases remained unmatched. The CDR3 coding sequence is TGTGCCAGCAGCCAAGGACTAGCTTTCGAGCAGTACGTC. It specifies CASSQGLAFEQYV.

A single count supports this clone. This chain links TRBV18 with TRBJ2-1, with D tentatively TRBD2 (6 bases). Trimming stripped 4 bases from V and 4 bases from J, with 20 bases between. This CDR3 comprises 17 residues. From germline, CDR1 is KGHSH and CDR2 LQKENI. CDR3: CASSLSWAGIPYNEQFF. In DNA, the CDR3 is TGTGCCAGCTCACTTAGTTGGGCGGGGATTCCATACAATGAGCAGTTCTTC.

This clone was found a few times. The chain carries TRBV5-4 and TRBJ2-5, with 7 bases aligning to TRBD2. Germline CDR1 is SGHNT and CDR2 is YYREEE (reference sequence). This CDR3 spans 15 amino acids. The V and J ends lost 4 bases and 2 bases, in that order; junction bases with no gene match: 8. The DNA for the CDR3 is TGTGCCAGCAGCGTGGGAGGGACTACACAAGAGACCCAGTACTTC. The encoded protein is CASSVGGTTQETQYF.

With regard to this clone: It is likely a read error, because the conserved phenylalanine at the end of the CDR3 is missing. The DNA is left out, because the CDR3 cannot be placed on it with certainty; the CDR3 is given as TCRdb lists it. V usage is TRBV21-1 and J usage is TRBJ1-2. TRBV21-1 is a known pseudogene. The CDR3 has 10 residues if both end residues are counted. The CDR3 spells CASSKAGERM.

This clone occurred once. The J gene is TRBJ2-1, the V gene TRBV12-3 or TRBV12-4, with D unclear. The length of the CDR3 is 13 residues. V lost 2 bases, J lost 0 bases, and 2 bases lay in between. The CDR3 is CASSLSSYNEQFF. CDR3 in DNA: TGTGCCAGCAGTTTAAGCTCCTACAATGAGCAGTTCTTC.

The rearrangement uses TRBV30 and TRBJ1-2; D possibly corresponds to TRBD1 (6 bases). Germline lookup yields CDR1 GTSNPN and CDR2 SVGIG (reference sequence). V was pared by 8 bases and J by 4 bases, with 20 bases between. This CDR3 is built from 14 residues. The CDR3 here is CAPTLNRAGYGYTF. The CDR3 bases are TGTGCCCCCACCTTGAACAGGGCGGGCTATGGCTACACCTTC.

V and J are TRBV4-1 and TRBJ1-2, with 7 bases matching TRBD1. CDR1 and CDR2 from the germline V gene are MGHRA and YSYEKL. V lost 1 base to trimming and J lost 4 bases; unmatched junction nucleotides: 6. There are 15 residues in the CDR3. The CDR3 loop reads CASSQATGTAYGYTF. CDR3 bases: TGCGCCAGCAGCCAAGCCACTGGGACAGCCTATGGCTACACCTTC.

This clone was seen more than once but under ten times. The sample carries other DNA sequences with the same CDR3. The gene calls are TRBV10-3 and TRBJ1-6; unclear D gene. The CDR3 consists of 16 residues. Trimming cost V 3 bases and J 0 bases, with 9 bases left between them. Germline V gene lookup returns CDR1 ENHRY and CDR2 SYGVKD. The CDR3 protein is CAISEVGSSYNSPLHF. The CDR3 DNA reads as TGTGCCATCAGTGAAGTTGGGAGCTCCTATAATTCACCCCTCCACTTT.

This clone is a singleton in its sample. This sequence joins TRBV6-5 and TRBJ1-6; tentatively, D is TRBD1 (5 bases). This CDR3 spans 16 amino acids. Germline CDR1 reads MNHEY; CDR2 reads SVGAGI. V gave up 3 bases and J gave up 8 bases, with 17 bases separating them. The CDR3 is CASSYVGGGGDSPLHF. In DNA, the CDR3 is TGTGCCAGCAGTTATGTGGGGGGGGGTGGCGATTCACCCCTCCACTTT.

The rearrangement uses TRBV5-4 and TRBJ2-1; 8 bases agree with TRBD2. The CDR3 covers 14 residues. Trimming took 4 bases from V and 6 from J; bases not matched to a gene: 6. Germline V lookup: CDR1 SGHNT, CDR2 YYREEE (reference sequence). For the CDR3, the DNA is TGTGCCAGCAGCCCGAGGACTAGCAGCAATGAGCAGTTCTTC. This translates into CASSPRTSSNEQFF.

The chain is built from TRBV7-8 and TRBJ2-7; D possibly corresponds to TRBD1 (5 bases). CDR1 is SGHVS and CDR2 is FQNEAQ in the germline V gene. Trimming pared 5 bases from V and 7 bases from J, leaving 15 bases between. The CDR3 extends over 13 amino acids. The CDR3 spells CASSVSSGREQYV. CDR3 coding DNA: TGTGCCAGCAGCGTGTCTTCAGGGCGGGAGCAGTACGTC.

This clone has only a few counts. This sequence joins TRBV6-2 or TRBV6-3 and TRBJ1-5; D might be TRBD1 (5 bases). Germline CDR1 reads MNHEY; CDR2 reads SVGEGT. Trimming shortened V by 5 bases and J by 3 bases, and 17 bases separated the two germline ends. The CDR3 consists of 16 residues. The CDR3 coding sequence is TGTGCCAGCAGTGACCGGACAACCCGGGACAATCAGCCCCAGCATTTT. It specifies CASSDRTTRDNQPQHF.

The V call is TRBV6-5, the J call TRBJ1-2; 11 bases fit TRBD1. The CDR3 is made up of 15 amino acids. The V gene end was trimmed by 6 bases and the J gene end by 3 bases; junction bases not matched to a gene: 6. CDR1 is MNHEY and CDR2 is SVGAGI in the germline V gene. The chain's CDR3 is CASRPGQGADYGYTF. The CDR3 DNA sequence: TGTGCCAGCAGACCCGGACAGGGGGCGGACTATGGCTACACCTTC.

This clone was detected a few times. The rearrangement links TRBV24-1 to TRBJ2-1; perhaps TRBD1 as D (6 bases). The CDR3 loop spans 12 amino acids. The ends were cut back, 9 bases at V and 8 bases at J, with 13 bases in the middle. Germline lookup yields CDR1 KGHDR and CDR2 SFDVKD. The CDR3 DNA sequence: TGTGCCACCGCGGACAGCCTCGATGAGCAGTTCTTC. Translating gives CATADSLDEQFF.